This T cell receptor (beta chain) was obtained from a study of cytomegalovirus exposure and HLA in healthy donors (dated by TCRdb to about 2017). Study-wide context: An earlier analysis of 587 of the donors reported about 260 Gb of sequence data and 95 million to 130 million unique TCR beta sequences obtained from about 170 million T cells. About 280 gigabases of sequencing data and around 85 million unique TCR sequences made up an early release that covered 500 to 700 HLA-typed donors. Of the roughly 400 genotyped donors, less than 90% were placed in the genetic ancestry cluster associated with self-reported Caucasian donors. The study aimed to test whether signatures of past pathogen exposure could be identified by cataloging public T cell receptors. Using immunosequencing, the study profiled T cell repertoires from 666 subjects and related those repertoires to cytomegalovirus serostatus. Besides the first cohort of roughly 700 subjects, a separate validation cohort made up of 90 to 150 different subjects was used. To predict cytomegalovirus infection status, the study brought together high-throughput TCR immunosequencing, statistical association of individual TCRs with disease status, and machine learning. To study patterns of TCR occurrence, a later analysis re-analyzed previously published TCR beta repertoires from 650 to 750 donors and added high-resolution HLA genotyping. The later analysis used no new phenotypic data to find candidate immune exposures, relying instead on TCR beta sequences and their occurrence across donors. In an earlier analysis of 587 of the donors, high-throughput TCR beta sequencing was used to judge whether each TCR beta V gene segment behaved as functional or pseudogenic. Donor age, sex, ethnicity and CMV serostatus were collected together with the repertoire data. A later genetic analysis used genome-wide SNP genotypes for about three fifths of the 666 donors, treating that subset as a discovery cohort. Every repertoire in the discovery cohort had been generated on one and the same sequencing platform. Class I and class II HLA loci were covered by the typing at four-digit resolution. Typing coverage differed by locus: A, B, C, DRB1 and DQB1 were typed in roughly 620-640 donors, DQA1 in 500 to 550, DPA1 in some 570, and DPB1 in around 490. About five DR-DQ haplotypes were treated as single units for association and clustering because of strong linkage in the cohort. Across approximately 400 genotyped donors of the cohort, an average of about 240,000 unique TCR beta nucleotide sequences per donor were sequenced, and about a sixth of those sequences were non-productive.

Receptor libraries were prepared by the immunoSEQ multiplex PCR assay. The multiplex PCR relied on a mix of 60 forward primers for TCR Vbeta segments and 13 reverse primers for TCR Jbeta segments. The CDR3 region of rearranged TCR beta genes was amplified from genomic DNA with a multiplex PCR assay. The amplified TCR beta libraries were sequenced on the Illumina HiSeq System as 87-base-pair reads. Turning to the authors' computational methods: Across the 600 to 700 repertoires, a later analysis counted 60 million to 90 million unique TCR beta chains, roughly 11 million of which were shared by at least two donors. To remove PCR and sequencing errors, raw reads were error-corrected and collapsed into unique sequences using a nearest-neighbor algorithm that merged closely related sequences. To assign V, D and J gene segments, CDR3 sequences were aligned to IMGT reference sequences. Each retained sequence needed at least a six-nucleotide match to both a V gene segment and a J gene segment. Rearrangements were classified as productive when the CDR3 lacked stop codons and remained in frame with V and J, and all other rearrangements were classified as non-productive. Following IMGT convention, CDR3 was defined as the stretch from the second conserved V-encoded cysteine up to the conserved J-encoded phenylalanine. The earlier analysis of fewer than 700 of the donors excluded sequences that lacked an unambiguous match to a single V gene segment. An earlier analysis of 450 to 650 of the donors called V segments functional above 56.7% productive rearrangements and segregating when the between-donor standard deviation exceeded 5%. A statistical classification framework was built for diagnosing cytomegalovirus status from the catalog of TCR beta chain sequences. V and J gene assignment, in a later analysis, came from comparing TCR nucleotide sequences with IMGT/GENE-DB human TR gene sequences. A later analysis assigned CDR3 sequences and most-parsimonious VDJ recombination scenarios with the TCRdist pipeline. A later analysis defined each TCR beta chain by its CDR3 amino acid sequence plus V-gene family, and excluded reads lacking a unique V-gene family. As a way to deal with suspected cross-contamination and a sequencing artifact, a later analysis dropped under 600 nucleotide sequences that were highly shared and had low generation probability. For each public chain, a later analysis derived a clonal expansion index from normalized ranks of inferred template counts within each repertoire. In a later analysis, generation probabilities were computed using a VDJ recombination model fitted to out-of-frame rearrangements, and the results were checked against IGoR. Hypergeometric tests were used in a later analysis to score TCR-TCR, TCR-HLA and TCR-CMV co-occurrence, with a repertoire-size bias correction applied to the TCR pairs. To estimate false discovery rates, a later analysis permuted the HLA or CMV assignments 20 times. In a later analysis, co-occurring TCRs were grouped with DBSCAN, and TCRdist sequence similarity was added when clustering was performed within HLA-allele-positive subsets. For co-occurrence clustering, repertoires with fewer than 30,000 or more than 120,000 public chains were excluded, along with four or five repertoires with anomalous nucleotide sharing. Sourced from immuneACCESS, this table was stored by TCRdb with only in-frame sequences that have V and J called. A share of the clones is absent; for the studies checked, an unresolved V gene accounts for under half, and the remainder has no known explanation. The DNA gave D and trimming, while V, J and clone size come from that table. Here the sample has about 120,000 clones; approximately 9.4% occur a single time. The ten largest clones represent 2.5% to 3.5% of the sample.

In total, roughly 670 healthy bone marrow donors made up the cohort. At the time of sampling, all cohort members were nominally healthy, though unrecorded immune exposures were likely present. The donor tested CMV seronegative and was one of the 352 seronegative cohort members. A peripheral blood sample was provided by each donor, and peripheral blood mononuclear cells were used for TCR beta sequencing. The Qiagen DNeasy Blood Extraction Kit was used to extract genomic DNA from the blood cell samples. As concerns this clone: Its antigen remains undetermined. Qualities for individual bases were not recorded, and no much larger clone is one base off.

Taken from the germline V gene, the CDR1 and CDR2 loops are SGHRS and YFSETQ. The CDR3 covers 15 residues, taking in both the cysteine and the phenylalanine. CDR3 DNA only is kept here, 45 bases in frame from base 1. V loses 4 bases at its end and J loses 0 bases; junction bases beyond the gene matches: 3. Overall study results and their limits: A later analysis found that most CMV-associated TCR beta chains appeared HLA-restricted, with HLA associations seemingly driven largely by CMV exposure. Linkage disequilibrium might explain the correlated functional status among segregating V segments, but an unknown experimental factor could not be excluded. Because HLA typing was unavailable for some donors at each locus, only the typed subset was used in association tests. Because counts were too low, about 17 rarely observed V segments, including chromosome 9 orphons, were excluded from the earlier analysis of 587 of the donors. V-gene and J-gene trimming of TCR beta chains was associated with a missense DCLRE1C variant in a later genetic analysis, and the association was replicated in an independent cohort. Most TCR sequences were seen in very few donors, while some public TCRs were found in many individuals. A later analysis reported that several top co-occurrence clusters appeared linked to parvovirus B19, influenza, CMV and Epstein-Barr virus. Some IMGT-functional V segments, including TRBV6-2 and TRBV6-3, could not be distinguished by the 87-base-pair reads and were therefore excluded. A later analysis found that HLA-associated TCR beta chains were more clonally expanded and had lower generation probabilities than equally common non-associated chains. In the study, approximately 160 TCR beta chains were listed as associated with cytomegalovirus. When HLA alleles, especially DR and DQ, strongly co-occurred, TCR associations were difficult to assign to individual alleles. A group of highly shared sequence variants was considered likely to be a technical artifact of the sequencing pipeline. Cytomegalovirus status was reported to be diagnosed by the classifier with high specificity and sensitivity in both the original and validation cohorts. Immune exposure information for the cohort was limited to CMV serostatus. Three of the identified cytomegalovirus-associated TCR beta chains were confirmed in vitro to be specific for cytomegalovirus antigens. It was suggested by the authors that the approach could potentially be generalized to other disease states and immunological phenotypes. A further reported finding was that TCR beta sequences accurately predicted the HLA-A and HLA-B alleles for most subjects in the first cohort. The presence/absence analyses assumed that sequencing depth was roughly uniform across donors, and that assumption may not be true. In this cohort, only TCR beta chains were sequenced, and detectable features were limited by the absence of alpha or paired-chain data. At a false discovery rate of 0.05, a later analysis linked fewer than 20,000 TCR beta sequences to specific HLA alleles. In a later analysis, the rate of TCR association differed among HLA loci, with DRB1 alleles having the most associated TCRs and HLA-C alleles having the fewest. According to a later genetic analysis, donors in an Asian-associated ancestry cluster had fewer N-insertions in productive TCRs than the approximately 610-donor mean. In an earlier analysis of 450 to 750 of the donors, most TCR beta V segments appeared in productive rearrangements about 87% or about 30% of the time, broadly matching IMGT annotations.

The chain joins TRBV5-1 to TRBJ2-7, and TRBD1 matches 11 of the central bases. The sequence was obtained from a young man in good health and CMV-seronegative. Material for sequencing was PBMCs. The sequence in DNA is TGCGCCAGCAGCAAAGGACAGGGGGCCTCCTACGAGCAGTACTTC. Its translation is CASSKGQGASYEQYF. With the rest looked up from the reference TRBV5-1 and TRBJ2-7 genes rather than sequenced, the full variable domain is KAGVTQTPRYLIKTRGQQVTLSCSPISGHRSVSWYQQTPGQGLQFLFEYFSETQRNKGNFPGRFSGRQFSNSRSEMNVSTLELGDSALYLCASSKGQGASYEQYFGPGTRLTVT.